This TCR beta chain was identified in a study of T-cell memory formation after mild COVID-19 (dated by TCRdb to the early 2020s). The study in broad terms: TCR sequence clusters from the two donors were found to be largely donor specific. In a couple of donors, T-cell clones that expanded and contracted after mild COVID-19 were tracked by sequencing TCRalpha and TCRbeta repertoires over time. Two young, previously healthy adult volunteers made up the cohort, one male and one female. Study-level results and caveats: The study covered only two mild cases, and larger cohorts including severe cases with pre-infection samples were considered necessary. Contracting CD4+ clones were found mainly in CM and EM memory subsets, while CD8+ clones were enriched in EMRA. Some responding clones were found in pre-infection memory, which suggests that pre-existing cross-reactive memory T cells took part in the SARS-CoV-2 response. The second-wave clones that peaked on day 37 were not confirmed to be SARS-CoV-2 specific. Clones that contracted from day 15 to 85 showed balanced CD4/CD8 phenotypes, whereas a second wave of clones that expanded from day 15 to 37 leaned towards CD4+.

This clonotype has more than one count but fewer than ten. The clone's antigen remains unknown. No base qualities exist here, and no much larger clone lies one base off it. For sequencing, an Illumina NovaSeq 6000 was employed. TCRalpha and TCRbeta cDNA libraries were constructed by 5'RACE with constant-segment primers, with sample barcodes and unique molecular identifiers being introduced. RNA was extracted from every sample with Trizol reagent. The libraries were amplified in two PCR steps, and the second step added a second sample barcode and Illumina TruSeq adapters. The libraries were sequenced on an Illumina NovaSeq using 2 x 150 bp paired-end reads. Per the authors' processing: Demultiplexing of reads and collapsing into UMI-guided consensus sequences were performed with migec v1.2.7. With mixcr v2.1.11, UMI consensuses were aligned to TRA and TRB V and J templates and assembled into clonotypes. Expanded or contracted clonotypes were those called significant by both edgeR and NoisET, with noise models trained on biological replicates. edgeR calls used a false discovery rate-adjusted p below 0.01 and a log2 fold-change threshold of 1. As an exploratory analysis of dynamics, max-normalized trajectories of the 1000 most abundant clonotypes were examined by PCA with hierarchical clustering. Separately sequenced CD4+ and CD8+ repertoires were used to assign the CD4 or CD8 phenotype of responding clones. TCRdb trimmed the raw reads at Q25, called clones with MiXCR and kept productive beta chains. Each CDR3 protein appears once, grouped with its most common genes and DNA. The V and J calls follow TCRdb's processing rather than the paper's. This sample holds about 180,000 distinct CDR3 sequences; 16% were observed only once. In total, the top ten clones hold 2% to 2.5% of the sample.

Ficoll-Paque density gradient centrifugation was the method used to isolate PBMCs. Sequenced input: PBMCs or a T cell subset sorted from them (not recorded which). This sequence was found in an adult woman who had mild COVID-19 (a few samples of this study predate the infection). The sample titles of this study are shuffled in the database, so cell type and time point are left out; the donor was told from shared clones.

The nucleotide sequence is TGTGCCAGCAGCACAGGGGCCGCCATCTATGGCTACACCTTC. Protein translation: CASSTGAAIYGYTF. The chain is made from TRBV7-9 and TRBJ1-2; 7 junctional bases match TRBD1. The V end gives up 5 bases and the J end 4 bases, leaving 7 bases in the junction not matched to a gene. Based on the germline V gene (reference sequence), the CDR1 and CDR2 sequences are SEHNR and FQNEAQ. The CDR3 measures 14 amino acids from cysteine to phenylalanine. Only the CDR3 portion is preserved as DNA: 42 bases, with reading frame beginning at the first base.